This T cell receptor (beta chain) was captured by sequencing in a study of cytomegalovirus exposure and HLA in healthy donors. Regarding the study as a whole: When analyzed later, the rates of TCR association showed variation by HLA locus, with DRB1 the most and HLA-C the fewest.

In the PCR, 60 Vbeta and 13 Jbeta primers were used. Profiled with immunoSEQ multiplex PCR; TCRdb holds only in-frame clones, not every one. The table includes fewer than 150,000 clones, over 75% detected once. V shed 7 bases, J shed 1 base, and the junction held 4 bases outside the gene matches. This CDR3 comprises 13 residues. Germline loops: CDR1 SQVTM, CDR2 ANQGSEA. Of note for this clone: Its antigen is currently unknown. The sample carries other DNA sequences with the same CDR3.

The chain employs TRBV29-1 and TRBJ2-7; 10 bases map to TRBD2. This TCR was sampled from a female donor in good health and CMV-seronegative. The sample taken for sequencing was PBMCs. In DNA form, the CDR3 reads TGCAGCGCATGGACTAGCGGTTCCTACGAGCAGTACTTC. As protein: CSAWTSGSYEQYF.